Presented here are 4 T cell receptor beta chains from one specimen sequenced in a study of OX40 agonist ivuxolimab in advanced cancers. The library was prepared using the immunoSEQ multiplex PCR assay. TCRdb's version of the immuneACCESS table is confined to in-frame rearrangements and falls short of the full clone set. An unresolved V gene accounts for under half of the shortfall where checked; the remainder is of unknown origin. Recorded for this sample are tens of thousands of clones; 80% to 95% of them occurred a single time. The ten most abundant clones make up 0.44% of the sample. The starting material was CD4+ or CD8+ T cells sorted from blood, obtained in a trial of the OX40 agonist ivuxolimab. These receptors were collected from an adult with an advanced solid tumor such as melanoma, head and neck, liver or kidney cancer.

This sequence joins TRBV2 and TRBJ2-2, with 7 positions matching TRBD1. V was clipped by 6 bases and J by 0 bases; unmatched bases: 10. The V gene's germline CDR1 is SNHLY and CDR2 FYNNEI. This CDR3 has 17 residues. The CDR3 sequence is CASRRTGPPANTGELFF. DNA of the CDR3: TGTGCCAGCAGGAGGACAGGACCCCCCGCGAACACCGGGGAGCTGTTTTTT. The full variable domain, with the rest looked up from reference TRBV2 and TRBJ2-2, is EPEVTQTPSHQVTQMGQEVILRCVPISNHLYFYWYRQILGQKVEFLVSFYNNEISEKSEIFDDQFSVERPDGSNFTLKIRSTKLEDSAMYFCASRRTGPPANTGELFFGEGSRLTVL.

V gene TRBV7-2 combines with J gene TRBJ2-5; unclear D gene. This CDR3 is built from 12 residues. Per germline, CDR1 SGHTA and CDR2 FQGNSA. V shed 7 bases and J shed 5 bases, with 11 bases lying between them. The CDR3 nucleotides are TGTGCCAGCACTTATGTAACGGAGACCCAGTACTTC. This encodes CASTYVTETQYF.

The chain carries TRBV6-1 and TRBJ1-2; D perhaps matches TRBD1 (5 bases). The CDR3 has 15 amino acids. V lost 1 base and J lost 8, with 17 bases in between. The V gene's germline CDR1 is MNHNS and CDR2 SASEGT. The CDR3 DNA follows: TGTGCCAGCAGTGAAGTACCCGGGGGGTTGCGGGGCTACACCTTC. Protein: CASSEVPGGLRGYTF.

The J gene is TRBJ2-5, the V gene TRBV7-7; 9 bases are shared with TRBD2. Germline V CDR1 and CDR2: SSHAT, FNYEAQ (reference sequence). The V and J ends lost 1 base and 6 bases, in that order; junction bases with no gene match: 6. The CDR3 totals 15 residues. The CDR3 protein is CASSLEVAGVKTQYF. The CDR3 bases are TGTGCCAGCAGCTTAGAGGTAGCGGGAGTCAAGACCCAGTACTTC.